The rows below give T cell receptor beta chains drawn from one sample of a study of identical twins. Each CDR3 protein is one row after TCRdb ran MiXCR on the 5' RACE reads. The data show 650,000 to 750,000 distinct CDR3 sequences, 21% seen once. This sample also belongs to another study, concerning T cells expressing NK-cell markers.

Sequenced: PBMCs. These receptors were taken from a woman aged 18-35 years in good health. Both conserved end residues are part of each CDR3. The D gene is left open where the match is weak. Clone size, where shown, is once, few, many, or a class for clones that have expanded.

V,length,J,size,D,DNA,CDR3
TRBV7-2,13,TRBJ2-5,few,.,TGTGCCAGCAGCTTAAGACAGTTAGAGACCCAGTACTTC,CASSLRQLETQYF
TRBV5-5,12,TRBJ1-2,.,.,TGTGCCAGCAGCTCATCCAGGGACGTCTACACCTTC,CASSSSRDVYTF
TRBV20-1,15,TRBJ2-5,.,TRBD2,TGCAGTGCTCTACCTAGCGGGGGGGCAGGGGAGACCCAGTACTTC,CSALPSGGAGETQYF
TRBV7-9,12,TRBJ2-1,many,.,TGTGCCAGCACCCCCGGGGAATTCGAGCAGTTCTTC,CASTPGEFEQFF
TRBV2,14,TRBJ2-3,.,.,TGTGCCAGCAGATCGGACAGAGACACAGATACGCAGTATTTT,CASRSDRDTDTQYF
TRBV12-3/TRBV12-4,13,TRBJ2-1,few,.,TGTGCCAGCAGTTTAGCGCCCCGGGGTCGGTGGTTCTTC,CASSLAPRGRWFF
TRBV7-2,13,TRBJ2-5,.,.,TGTGCCAGCAGCTTATGGGGTATGGAGACCCAGTACTTC,CASSLWGMETQYF
TRBV29-1,13,TRBJ1-2,.,.,TGCAGCGTGCCGGACAGAGTTAACTATGGCTACACCTTC,CSVPDRVNYGYTF
TRBV7-9,15,TRBJ2-3,.,TRBD2,TGTGCCAGCAGCTTATTGGGAGCGGGGCCAGATACGCAGTATTTT,CASSLLGAGPDTQYF
TRBV6-1,15,TRBJ2-2,few,.,TGTGCCAGCAGCACCGGGGAACTTTGGGCCGGGGAGCTGTTTTTT,CASSTGELWAGELFF
TRBV7-8,13,TRBJ2-7,.,TRBD1,TGTGCCAGCAGCCTTCAGGGGGCGGAGGAGCAGTACTTC,CASSLQGAEEQYF
TRBV5-1,16,TRBJ2-5,few,.,TGCGCCAGCAGCCTCATGTTGGCTAGCGTTCAAGAGACCCAGTACTTC,CASSLMLASVQETQYF
TRBV20-1,14,TRBJ2-7,.,TRBD2,TGCAGTGCTAGACTAGCGGGATTTACCTACGAGCAGTACTTC,CSARLAGFTYEQYF
TRBV6-6,13,TRBJ1-1,few,.,TGTGCCACCGTCCGCGCGGAGAACACTGAAGCTTTCTTT,CATVRAENTEAFF
TRBV7-9,15,TRBJ1-1,.,.,TGTGCCAGCACCCCAGGACGACGGCTGAACACTGAAGCTTTCTTT,CASTPGRRLNTEAFF
TRBV14,20,TRBJ2-4,.,TRBD1,TGTGCCAGCAGCCAAGGTTCATCAGGGGGCAAATTAGCAGCCAAAAACATTCAGTACTTC,CASSQGSSGGKLAAKNIQYF
TRBV29-1,11,TRBJ1-1,many,.,TGCAGCGTTGAAGATTGGACGGGAGCTTTCTTT,CSVEDWTGAFF
TRBV29-1,14,TRBJ2-2,few,.,TGCAGCGTTTCTGGCAGGGATAACACCGGGGAGCTGTTTTTT,CSVSGRDNTGELFF
TRBV7-9,13,TRBJ2-2,many,.,TGTGCCAGCAGCTTGGGAAAGATCCGGGAGCTGTTTTTT,CASSLGKIRELFF
TRBV6-1,14,TRBJ2-3,.,TRBD2,TGTGCCAGCAGTAGTAGCGGGAGCAGGGATACGCAGTATTTT,CASSSSGSRDTQYF
TRBV12-3/TRBV12-4,14,TRBJ2-5,few,.,TGTGCCAGCAGTCTAGCGACAGTCCAAGAGACCCAGTACTTC,CASSLATVQETQYF
TRBV30,14,TRBJ2-7,.,.,TGTGCCTGGAGGGTCGGCGGAGGGGTTTACGAGCAGTACTTC,CAWRVGGGVYEQYF
TRBV20-1,12,TRBJ1-2,.,.,TGCAGTGCTAGCGGGGATAACTATGGCTACACCTTC,CSASGDNYGYTF
TRBV4-1,18,TRBJ2-1,.,TRBD2,TGCGCCAGCAGACGGGGGGGGGCTAGCGGGATCTCCTACAATGAGCAGTTCTTC,CASRRGGASGISYNEQFF
TRBV20-1,16,TRBJ2-1,.,TRBD2,TGCAGTGCTAGAGATAATGCGGGGGGGACCTACAATGAGCAGTTCTTC,CSARDNAGGTYNEQFF
TRBV10-3,12,TRBJ2-1,many,.,TGTGCCATCAGTATACGCACGGGTGAGCAGTTCTTC,CAISIRTGEQFF
TRBV5-1,14,TRBJ1-1,few,.,TGCGCCAGCAGTCCCGAGGGTAGGGGCACTGAAGCTTTCTTT,CASSPEGRGTEAFF
TRBV9,14,TRBJ1-1,few,.,TGTGCCAGCAGCGTAGGGAACTTGAACACTGAAGCTTTCTTT,CASSVGNLNTEAFF
TRBV20-1,14,TRBJ2-7,few,TRBD2,TGCAGTGCTAAAGGACTAGCGGGAGCCTCCGAGCAGTACTTC,CSAKGLAGASEQYF
TRBV20-1,14,TRBJ2-7,few,TRBD1,TGCAGTGCTACAGGACAGGAGGAATCCTACGAGCAGTACTTC,CSATGQEESYEQYF
TRBV20-1,14,TRBJ2-5,.,.,TGCAGTGCTACGGCGGGACAACTCCTCGAGGCCCAGTACTTC,CSATAGQLLEAQYF
TRBV7-2,12,TRBJ2-1,.,.,TGTGCCAGCAACACGAGGTACAATGAGCAGTTCTTC,CASNTRYNEQFF
TRBV7-2,12,TRBJ2-5,many,.,TGTGCCAGCAGCTTTAGCCGCGACACCCAGTACTTC,CASSFSRDTQYF
TRBV20-1,14,TRBJ2-3,.,.,TGCAGTGCTAGAGGGCCCCTCAGCACAGATACGCAGTATTTT,CSARGPLSTDTQYF
TRBV2,15,TRBJ2-7,few,TRBD2,TGTGCCAGCAGCCCTAAGGGAGGGACCGCTTTCGAGCAGTACTTC,CASSPKGGTAFEQYF
TRBV12-3/TRBV12-4,15,TRBJ2-1,.,.,TGTGCCAGCAGTTTGGTAAGGACGGCTTACAATGAGCAGTTCTTC,CASSLVRTAYNEQFF
TRBV18,15,TRBJ1-2,once,.,TGTGCCAGCCCACCACTCTCCCATCCCAACTATGGCTACACCTTC,CASPPLSHPNYGYTF
TRBV6-1,12,TRBJ1-6,few,.,TGTGCCAGCTTGGCGGGAAATTCACCCCTCCACTTT,CASLAGNSPLHF
TRBV12-3/TRBV12-4,16,TRBJ2-2,few,TRBD2,TGTGCCAGCAGTCCCAGCGCGGGAGGGTCTGGCGGGGAGCTGTTTTTT,CASSPSAGGSGGELFF
TRBV3-1,12,TRBJ2-1,few,.,TGTGCCAGCAGCCATCTTCGGGAGGAGCAGTTCTTC,CASSHLREEQFF
TRBV12-5,16,TRBJ2-2,.,.,TGTGCTAGTGGTTTGGAAAAGGGCGGGGACACCGGGGAGCTGTTTTTT,CASGLEKGGDTGELFF
TRBV7-2,14,TRBJ1-2,few,.,TGTGCCAGCAGCGTGAGGGACGGCATGGTTGGCTACACCTTC,CASSVRDGMVGYTF
TRBV7-9,13,TRBJ1-5,many,.,TGTGCCAGCAGCTTAACGGACGGGCAGCCCCAGCATTTT,CASSLTDGQPQHF
TRBV12-3/TRBV12-4,17,TRBJ2-2,.,.,TGTACCATCAGTTTAGCACTCTTCGCGGACTTCACCGGGGAGCTGTTTTTT,CTISLALFADFTGELFF
TRBV5-1,15,TRBJ1-5,few,.,TGCGCCAGCAGCTGGGACGGGGATAGCAATCAGCCCCAGCATTTT,CASSWDGDSNQPQHF
TRBV10-3,13,TRBJ2-4,few,TRBD1,TGTGCCATCAGTAAGGGACAGGGTGACATTCAGTACTTC,CAISKGQGDIQYF
TRBV7-9,13,TRBJ2-7,.,.,TGTGCCAGCAGCGCCCTACAATCGGTGGAGCAGTACTTC,CASSALQSVEQYF
TRBV7-8,15,TRBJ2-7,.,TRBD2,TGTGCCAGCAGCGAGCCGGGACTAGGCTCCTACGAGCAGTACTTC,CASSEPGLGSYEQYF
TRBV20-1,11,TRBJ1-1,few,.,TGCAGTGGGCAGCAGGACACTGAAGCTTTCTTT,CSGQQDTEAFF
TRBV7-9,16,TRBJ2-7,few,TRBD1,TGTGCCAGCAGATCAGGGGGCAATCACTACTCCTACGAGCAGTACTTC,CASRSGGNHYSYEQYF
TRBV28,12,TRBJ2-3,.,.,TGTGCCAGCCACGGACCCACTGGAACGCAGTATTTT,CASHGPTGTQYF
TRBV10-3,13,TRBJ2-1,.,TRBD2,TGTGCCATCAGACTAGCGGAGAGCAATGAGCAGTTCTTC,CAIRLAESNEQFF
TRBV6-1,15,TRBJ2-1,.,TRBD2,TGTGCCAGCAGGGGACTAGCGGGAGGCAACAATGAGCAGTTCTTC,CASRGLAGGNNEQFF
TRBV7-8,18,TRBJ2-7,.,TRBD1,TGTGCCAGCAGCCGTTTGAGGGTTTGGGACAGGGGGCCCTACGAGCAGTACTTC,CASSRLRVWDRGPYEQYF
TRBV5-1,13,TRBJ2-4,few,.,TGCGCCAGCAGCGATGGACCGCAAGACATTCAGTACTTC,CASSDGPQDIQYF